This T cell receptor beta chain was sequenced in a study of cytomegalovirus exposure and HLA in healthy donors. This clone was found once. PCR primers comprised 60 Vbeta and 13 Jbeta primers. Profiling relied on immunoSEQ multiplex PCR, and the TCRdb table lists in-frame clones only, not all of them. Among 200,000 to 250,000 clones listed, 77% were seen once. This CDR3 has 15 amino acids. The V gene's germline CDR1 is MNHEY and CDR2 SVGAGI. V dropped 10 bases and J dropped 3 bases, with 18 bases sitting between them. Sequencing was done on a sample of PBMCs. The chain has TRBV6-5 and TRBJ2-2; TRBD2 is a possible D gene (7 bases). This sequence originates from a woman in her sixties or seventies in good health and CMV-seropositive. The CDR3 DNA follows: TGTGCCACCAAAGGGGGGGAGGTGTACACCGGGGAGCTGTTTTTT. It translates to CATKGGEVYTGELFF.